What follows are 32 T cell receptor beta chains derived from one specimen sequenced in a study of OX40 agonist ivuxolimab in advanced cancers. TCRdb keeps only in-frame clones here, not all; method: immunoSEQ multiplex PCR. The data contain 65,000 to 95,000 clones, 88% of them singletons. The specimen was CD4+ or CD8+ T cells sorted from blood, collected in a trial of the OX40 agonist ivuxolimab. These receptors were collected from an adult with an advanced solid tumor such as melanoma, head and neck, liver or kidney cancer.

The J gene is TRBJ1-1, the V gene TRBV5-1; D is undetermined. The CDR3 contains 16 residues. Trimming cost V 0 bases and J 0 bases, with 12 bases left between them. In germline, CDR1 is SGHRS, CDR2 YFSETQ. CDR3 sequence reads: CASSLGTDGMNTEAFF. DNA for the CDR3: TGCGCCAGCAGCTTGGGGACTGACGGAATGAACACTGAAGCTTTCTTT.

This clone was counted once. The chain uses TRBV25-1 and TRBJ2-2; D may be TRBD1 (6 bases). V dropped 9 bases and J dropped 2 bases, with 13 bases sitting between them. This CDR3 has 14 residues. Germline V gives CDR1 MGHDK, CDR2 SYGVNS. CDR3 protein: CASHGQLNTGELFF. The CDR3 DNA reads as TGTGCCAGTCATGGACAGTTAAACACCGGGGAGCTGTTTTTT.

This clone was recorded once. The chain couples TRBV6-1 to TRBJ2-3; D not certain. Trimming took 0 bases from V and 7 from J, leaving 14 bases between them. The CDR3 length is 15 residues. Germline CDR1 is MNHNS and CDR2 is SASEGT. In DNA form, the CDR3 reads TGTGCCAGCAGTGAAGCGCCACAGCTTCGGAATACGCAGTATTTT. This gives the protein CASSEAPQLRNTQYF.

The V gene is TRBV4-3, the J gene TRBJ2-4, with D unresolved. V was shortened by 1 base and J by 3 bases, with 4 bases between the two germline ends. The CDR3 sequence is 13 residues long. Looked up from germline, CDR1 is LGHNA and CDR2 is YSLEER. The CDR3 loop is CASSQGFKNIQYF. Here the CDR3 DNA reads TGCGCCAGCAGCCAAGGCTTCAAAAACATTCAGTACTTC.

The genes are TRBV7-2 and TRBJ1-6, with D unclear. The V end lost 0 bases, the J end lost 10 bases, and 13 bases lay between the germline ends. Germline V gives CDR1 SGHTA, CDR2 FQGNSA. This CDR3 spans 15 amino acids. CDR3 nucleotides: TGTGCCAGCAGCTTAGCGCTAGGTGGGGAATCACCCCTCCACTTT. Its translation is CASSLALGGESPLHF. Combining the CDR3 with reference TRBV7-2 and TRBJ1-6 gives the whole variable domain GAGVSQSPSNKVTEKGKDVELRCDPISGHTALYWYRQSLGQGLEFLIYFQGNSAPDKSGLPSDRFSAERTGGSVSTLTIQRTQQEDSAVYLCASSLALGGESPLHFGNGTRLTVT.

The V and J genes are TRBV10-3 and TRBJ2-3; a weak D match, TRBD2 (5 bases). Trimming removed 6 bases at V and 6 bases at J, with 10 bases between. This CDR3 has 12 residues. Germline V gives CDR1 ENHRY, CDR2 SYGVKD. CDR3 loop: CAIRAPGDTQYF. For the CDR3, the DNA is TGTGCCATCAGGGCGCCGGGGGATACGCAGTATTTT.

J is TRBJ2-1 and V is TRBV2; perhaps TRBD2 as D (5 bases). CDR3 size: 13 residues. Germline V gene lookup returns CDR1 SNHLY and CDR2 FYNNEI. V lost 11 bases, J lost 0 bases, and 11 bases lay in between. CDR3 region: CAARDNSYNEQFF. CDR3 coding DNA: TGTGCCGCCCGGGATAACTCCTACAATGAGCAGTTCTTC.

The chain joins TRBV9 to TRBJ2-2; D ambiguous. CDR1 and CDR2 from the germline V gene are SGDLS and YYNGEE. CDR3 length equals 15 residues. Trimming took off 3 bases at V and 4 bases at J, with 13 bases between the two ends. CDR3 DNA sequence: TGTGCCAGCAGCGCCAGGACCCTTGGCACCGGGGAGCTGTTTTTT. Protein sequence: CASSARTLGTGELFF. The full variable domain, its missing parts supplied by reference TRBV9 and TRBJ2-2, is DSGVTQTPKHLITATGQRVTLRCSPRSGDLSVYWYQQSLDQGLQFLIQYYNGEERAKGNILERFSAQQFPDLHSELNLSSLELGDSALYFCASSARTLGTGELFFGEGSRLTVL.

The rearrangement uses TRBV7-6 and TRBJ1-1; D ambiguous. The CDR3 runs to 13 residues. The germline V gene encodes CDR1 SGHVS and CDR2 FNYEAQ. Trimming left V 5 bases short and J 3 bases short, with 10 bases between. The CDR3 DNA reads TGTGCCAGCAGCCGTAATCGGGACACTGAAGCTTTCTTT. Amino acid sequence: CASSRNRDTEAFF.

This chain uses TRBV5-1 with TRBJ2-1, with unresolved D. V lost 1 base and J lost 3, with 8 bases in between. CDR3 length: 14 residues. CDR1 is SGHRS and CDR2 is YFSETQ in the germline V gene. CDR3 loop: CASSLTVRYNEQFF. CDR3 sequence (DNA): TGCGCCAGCAGCTTGACAGTTCGCTACAATGAGCAGTTCTTC.

The rearrangement joins TRBV2 to TRBJ1-6; 10 positions match TRBD1. After removal of 9 bases from V and 8 bases from J, the junction contained 4 bases not matched to a gene. The length of the CDR3 is 13 residues. Germline assignment: CDR1 SNHLY and CDR2 FYNNEI. CDR3 amino acids: CASQTGGYSPLHF. The CDR3 DNA reads TGTGCCAGTCAGACAGGGGGCTATTCACCCCTCCACTTT.

This sequence joins TRBV18 and TRBJ1-3, with D possibly matching TRBD1 (6 bases). Per germline, CDR1 KGHSH and CDR2 LQKENI. CDR3 length equals 15 residues. The germline V and J ends were trimmed by 5 bases and 4 bases, with 15 bases remaining between them. CDR3 DNA sequence: TGTGCCAGCTCAGCAGAACAGGGTGCCGGAAACACCATATATTTT. It codes for CASSAEQGAGNTIYF.

The rearrangement uses TRBV6-6 and TRBJ2-7, with D uncertain. The V end lost 0 bases, the J end lost 6 bases, and 18 bases lay between the germline ends. The length of the CDR3 is 16 residues. Germline V gives CDR1 MNHNY, CDR2 SVGAGI (reference sequence). For the CDR3, the DNA is TGTGCCAGCAGTTACTCACCCAACCGTAACAGCCTCGAGCAGTACTTC. Translation gives CASSYSPNRNSLEQYF.

This clone has only one observation. The rearrangement joins TRBV5-4 to TRBJ1-3; D perhaps matches TRBD1 (5 bases). The V and J ends lost 4 bases and 0 bases respectively, with 14 bases between them. Germline V CDR1 and CDR2: SGHNT, YYREEE (reference sequence). CDR3 length: 16 residues. This CDR3 reads CASSTGRPNSGNTIYF. DNA for the CDR3: TGTGCCAGCAGCACGGGACGGCCGAACTCTGGAAACACCATATATTTT.

This rearrangement joins TRBV4-1 to TRBJ1-5; 7 nucleotides match TRBD1. Germline V lookup: CDR1 MGHRA, CDR2 YSYEKL. The CDR3 is 17 residues long. The J segment lost 10 bases and the V segment lost 0 bases, leaving 15 bases of the junction unmatched. CDR3 protein: CASSQDGSSGQTEPQHF. CDR3 sequence (DNA): TGCGCCAGCAGCCAAGATGGGTCTTCGGGACAGACGGAACCCCAGCATTTT.

V usage is TRBV18 and J usage is TRBJ2-1; TRBD1 matches 7 bases. This CDR3 spans 15 amino acids. Germline CDR1 and CDR2: KGHSH and LQKENI. Trimming cost V 3 bases and J 7 bases; bases outside gene matches: 9. The CDR3 DNA sequence: TGTGCCAGCTCACCCCCGGGACAGCTTAGGAATGAGCAGTTCTTC. Translation: CASSPPGQLRNEQFF. The full variable domain, with the rest looked up from reference TRBV18 and TRBJ2-1, is NAGVMQNPRHLVRRRGQEARLRCSPMKGHSHVYWYRQLPEEGLKFMVYLQKENIIDESGMPKERFSAEFPKEGPSILRIQQVVRGDSAAYFCASSPPGQLRNEQFFGPGTRLTVL.

The chain couples TRBV6-1 to TRBJ2-6; D remains ambiguous. V was shortened by 4 bases and J by 0 bases, with 7 bases between the two germline ends. Germline values: CDR1 MNHNS, CDR2 SASEGT. This CDR3 has 15 residues. CDR3 amino acids: CASSVGSSGANVLTF. In DNA form, the CDR3 reads TGTGCCAGCAGTGTCGGAAGCTCTGGGGCCAACGTCCTGACTTTC.

The chain links TRBV6-5 to TRBJ2-3; D remains unclear. Per germline, CDR1 MNHEY and CDR2 SVGAGI. V dropped 2 bases and J dropped 2 bases, with 5 bases sitting between them. The CDR3 is 13 residues long. CDR3 sequence reads: CASSYGVTDTQYF. CDR3 coding DNA: TGTGCCAGCAGTTACGGTGTCACAGATACGCAGTATTTT.

CDR3: CASSPRKAGAETQYF. CDR3 in DNA: TGTGCCAGCTCACCCCGAAAGGCAGGGGCTGAGACCCAGTACTTC. The J gene is TRBJ2-5, the V gene TRBV18, with D perhaps TRBD1 (6 bases). Germline V CDR1 and CDR2: KGHSH, LQKENI. With 3 bases removed from V and 5 bases from J, the gap between germline ends came to 16 bases. This CDR3 contains 15 residues.

The CDR3 is CASSHGEGYTF. The CDR3, as DNA: TGTGCCAGCAGTCACGGGGAAGGCTACACCTTC. The chain carries TRBV6-6 and TRBJ1-2; D is ambiguous. CDR3 length: 11 residues. Germline CDR1 is MNHNY and CDR2 is SVGAGI (reference sequence). The V end was cut by 5 bases, the J end by 8 bases, with 9 bases between.

The chain carries TRBV4-1 and TRBJ1-4, with TRBD1 identical over 9 bases. Germline V gene lookup returns CDR1 MGHRA and CDR2 YSYEKL. There are 19 residues in the CDR3. Trimming removed 4 bases from V and 4 bases from J; junction bases left unmatched: 16. For the CDR3, the DNA is TGCGCCAGCAGCCGATGTCTGGGGGACAGGGCTACTTGTAATGAAAAACTGTTTTTT. Translation: CASSRCLGDRATCNEKLFF.

The J gene is TRBJ2-1, the V gene TRBV27; 8 positions match TRBD2. The V gene end was trimmed by 4 bases and the J gene end by 8 bases; junction bases not matched to a gene: 7. The CDR3 spans 14 residues. Germline loops: CDR1 MNHEY, CDR2 SMNVEV (reference sequence). CDR3 residues: CASSSTGGLHEQFF. CDR3 coding DNA: TGTGCCAGCAGTTCCACGGGGGGGCTGCATGAGCAGTTCTTC.

V gene TRBV19 combines with J gene TRBJ2-7; weak D call: TRBD2 (5 bases). This CDR3 has 13 amino acids. Trimming removed 4 bases at V and 7 bases at J, with 14 bases between. Germline assignment: CDR1 LNHDA and CDR2 SQIVND (reference sequence). DNA of the CDR3: TGTGCCAGTAGTAGTTTCCGGGGTGGGGAGCAGTACTTC. This translates into CASSSFRGGEQYF.

The chain links TRBV14 to TRBJ2-1; D remains ambiguous. V was shortened by 6 bases and J by 0 bases, with 15 bases between the two germline ends. Germline V gives CDR1 SGHDN, CDR2 FVKESK. The CDR3 runs to 16 residues. DNA for the CDR3: TGTGCCAGCAGTAGGCACAGCCCTAGCTCCTACAATGAGCAGTTCTTC. This translates into CASSRHSPSSYNEQFF.

CDR3 protein: CASSPPTASTDTQYF. The CDR3 coding sequence is TGTGCCAGCTCACCTCCTACAGCCAGCACAGATACGCAGTATTTT. The chain is built from TRBV18 and TRBJ2-3; D remains ambiguous. The CDR3 contains 15 residues. V was clipped by 3 bases and J by 0 bases, with 10 bases between them. Germline CDR1 KGHSH, CDR2 LQKENI.

This chain links TRBV4-2 with TRBJ2-2; perhaps TRBD1 as D (5 bases). Trimming left V 4 bases short and J 6 bases short, with 12 bases between. CDR1 is LGHNA, CDR2 YNFKEQ, per germline. The CDR3 runs 14 residues. The CDR3 spells CASSRVGPPGELFF. In DNA, the CDR3 is TGTGCCAGCAGCCGCGTGGGGCCCCCCGGGGAGCTGTTTTTT.

About this clone: A junction boundary mismatches the germline segment, possibly from a read error. The chain employs TRBV28 and TRBJ1-1; 12 positions agree with TRBD1. The CDR3 length is 15 residues. CDR1 and CDR2 from the germline V gene are MDHEN and SYDVKM. The CDR3 coding sequence is TGTACCAGCAGTTCGGGACAGGGGGCAGGCGCTGAAGCTTTCTTT. Amino acids: CTSSSGQGAGAEAFF.

The chain carries TRBV11-2 and TRBJ1-2; D not resolved. The CDR3 runs 13 residues. The V end was cut by 4 bases, the J end by 8 bases, with 14 bases between. CDR1 and CDR2 from the germline V gene are SGHAT and FQNNGV. Here the CDR3 reads CASSSVSGRGYTF. In nucleotides, the CDR3 is TGTGCCAGCAGCTCTGTTTCAGGAAGGGGCTACACCTTC.

The chain couples TRBV5-4 to TRBJ2-3; D is perhaps TRBD2 (5 bases). This CDR3 contains 14 residues. From germline, CDR1 is SGHNT and CDR2 YYREEE (reference sequence). The V gene lost 1 base and the J gene lost 5 bases, with 11 bases spanning the gap. CDR3 nucleotide sequence: TGTGCCAGCAGCTTGAATCTAGAGGGAGATACGCAGTATTTT. It specifies CASSLNLEGDTQYF.

This chain connects TRBV5-1 to TRBJ1-1; D is perhaps TRBD1 (5 bases). This CDR3 contains 14 residues. Germline V lookup: CDR1 SGHRS, CDR2 YFSETQ. V lost 4 bases, J lost 4 bases, and 14 bases lay in between. The CDR3 sequence is CASSPLGTGTEAFF. For the CDR3, the DNA is TGCGCCAGCAGCCCCCTCGGGACTGGCACTGAAGCTTTCTTT.

V and J are TRBV10-3 and TRBJ2-2, with 9 bases identical to TRBD1. Unmatched junction bases numbered 5, after V lost 7 bases and J lost 5 bases. This CDR3 is built from 14 residues. Looked up from germline, CDR1 is ENHRY and CDR2 is SYGVKD. The chain's CDR3 is CAITRTGDTGELFF. CDR3 nucleotide sequence: TGTGCCATCACGAGGACAGGGGATACCGGGGAGCTGTTTTTT.

V gene TRBV14 combines with J gene TRBJ2-3; 7 nucleotides line up with TRBD1. Germline V gives CDR1 SGHDN, CDR2 FVKESK. The CDR3 runs to 17 residues. J lost 1 base, V lost 4 bases, and 11 bases had no gene match. The DNA for the CDR3 is TGTGCCAGCAGCCCCATCGCCGGGACAGACGGCACAGATACGCAGTATTTT. It specifies CASSPIAGTDGTDTQYF.